One sample yielded the 12 T cell receptor beta chains listed below, sequenced in a study of OX40 agonist ivuxolimab in advanced cancers. Generated by immunoSEQ multiplex PCR, the TCRdb table keeps only in-frame clones and is missing some. The table lists about 37,000 clones, about 90% of them singletons. The sample in question was CD4+ or CD8+ T cells sorted from blood, obtained in a trial of the OX40 agonist ivuxolimab. These receptor sequences come from an adult with an advanced solid tumor such as melanoma, head and neck, liver or kidney cancer.

The chain carries TRBV4-1 and TRBJ2-2, with D perhaps TRBD1 (6 bases). V shed 1 base and J shed 2 bases, with 8 bases lying between them. CDR1 and CDR2 (germline): MGHRA, YSYEKL. This CDR3 region has 15 residues. The CDR3 coding sequence is TGCGCCAGCAGCCAAGTCGGGACAAACACCGGGGAGCTGTTTTTT. The encoded protein is CASSQVGTNTGELFF.

The chain employs TRBV4-1 and TRBJ2-1, with D hard to call. CDR1 is MGHRA, CDR2 YSYEKL, per germline. The CDR3 loop spans 16 amino acids. V shed 1 base and J shed 5 bases, with 15 bases lying between them. CDR3 amino acids: CASSQVFAPPDNEQFF. CDR3 bases: TGCGCCAGCAGCCAAGTGTTCGCCCCGCCGGACAATGAGCAGTTCTTC.

The J gene is TRBJ2-7, the V gene TRBV4-1; the D gene is possibly TRBD2 (6 bases). The germline V and J ends were trimmed by 0 bases and 0 bases, with 15 bases remaining between them. Germline CDR1 reads MGHRA; CDR2 reads YSYEKL. CDR3 length: 17 amino acids. CDR3 in amino acids: CASSQDRYPGGSYEQYF. Here the CDR3 DNA reads TGCGCCAGCAGCCAAGATAGGTACCCCGGGGGCTCCTACGAGCAGTACTTC.

The V gene is TRBV30, the J gene TRBJ1-1, with D possibly matching TRBD1 (5 bases). The germline V gene encodes CDR1 GTSNPN and CDR2 SVGIG (reference sequence). There are 13 residues in the CDR3. Trimming shortened V by 2 bases and J by 1 base, and 8 bases separated the two germline ends. The DNA for the CDR3 is TGTGCCTGGAGTTCCAGGGAGAACACTGAAGCTTTCTTT. It yields the protein CAWSSRENTEAFF.

The rearrangement joins TRBV4-1 to TRBJ2-7; D not certain. Germline values: CDR1 MGHRA, CDR2 YSYEKL. This CDR3 comprises 14 residues. Deletions cut 1 base from V and 2 bases from J, with 9 bases between. The CDR3 coding sequence is TGCGCCAGCAGCCAAGGCCACGGAACCTACGAGCAGTACTTC. The encoded protein is CASSQGHGTYEQYF.

This clone has just one count. The chain employs TRBV6-6 and TRBJ1-1; D gene unclear. Per the germline V gene, CDR1 is MNHNY and CDR2 is SVGAGI (reference sequence). The V end lost 8 bases, the J end lost 4 bases, and 17 bases lay between the germline ends. This CDR3 has 14 amino acids. Written as DNA, the CDR3 is TGTGCCAGCTCCAGTTTACCGGGCGTCACTGAAGCTTTCTTT. Protein: CASSSLPGVTEAFF.

V gene TRBV4-1 combines with J gene TRBJ1-5; D gene ambiguous. The CDR3 spans 16 residues. V lost 0 bases and J lost 5, with 14 bases in between. Germline V gives CDR1 MGHRA, CDR2 YSYEKL. The CDR3 DNA follows: TGCGCCAGCAGCCAAGATTACGGCAGAGAATATCAGCCCCAGCATTTT. It translates to CASSQDYGREYQPQHF.

The chain couples TRBV12-5 to TRBJ2-1; 13 nucleotides match TRBD2. This CDR3 is 18 amino acids long. With V trimmed by 3 bases and J by 6 bases, 11 bases remained unmatched. Germline assignment: CDR1 LGHNT and CDR2 FRNRAP. The CDR3 reads CASGFTSGGAVVTNEQFF. In DNA, the CDR3 is TGTGCTAGTGGTTTTACTAGCGGGGGGGCCGTCGTGACCAATGAGCAGTTCTTC.

In its sample, this clone was seen once. The V and J genes are TRBV11-2 and TRBJ1-2; the match to TRBD1 covers 7 bases. Germline CDR1 reads SGHAT; CDR2 reads FQNNGV. CDR3 length: 13 amino acids. V lost 5 bases to trimming and J lost 5 bases; unmatched junction nucleotides: 5. The CDR3 nucleotides are TGTGCCAGCAGCACAGGACAGGTATATGGCTACACCTTC. Its translation: CASSTGQVYGYTF. The whole variable domain, remainder taken from reference TRBV11-2 and TRBJ1-2, is EAGVAQSPRYKIIEKRQSVAFWCNPISGHATLYWYQQILGQGPKLLIQFQNNGVVDDSQLPKDRFSAERLKGVDSTLKIQPAKLEDSAVYLCASSTGQVYGYTFGSGTRLTVV.

The chain is built from TRBV6-5 and TRBJ2-1; 10 nucleotides line up with TRBD2. CDR3 length: 15 residues. Trimming removed 5 bases from V and 7 bases from J; junction bases left unmatched: 8. Germline V gene data show CDR1 as MNHEY and CDR2 as SVGAGI. Here the CDR3 DNA reads TGTGCCAGCAGTCCTTTAGCGGGGGGAGTAAATGAGCAGTTCTTC. It encodes CASSPLAGGVNEQFF.

The V gene is TRBV25-1, the J gene TRBJ1-2; D gene ambiguous. Per germline, CDR1 MGHDK and CDR2 SYGVNS. The CDR3 loop spans 13 amino acids. Trimming pared 2 bases from V and 8 bases from J, leaving 12 bases between. CDR3 DNA sequence: TGTGCCAGCAGTGAAGCCCCCTCTGGGGGCTACACCTTC. Amino acid sequence: CASSEAPSGGYTF.

The chain is built from TRBV4-3 and TRBJ2-7; D possibly corresponds to TRBD1 (8 bases). Per germline, CDR1 LGHNA and CDR2 YSLEER. V was clipped by 1 base and J by 5 bases, with 12 bases between them. This CDR3 has 14 amino acids. The CDR3 DNA follows: TGCGCCAGCAGCCAAGCTACAGGGGGGGACGAGCAGTACTTC. Its translation is CASSQATGGDEQYF.